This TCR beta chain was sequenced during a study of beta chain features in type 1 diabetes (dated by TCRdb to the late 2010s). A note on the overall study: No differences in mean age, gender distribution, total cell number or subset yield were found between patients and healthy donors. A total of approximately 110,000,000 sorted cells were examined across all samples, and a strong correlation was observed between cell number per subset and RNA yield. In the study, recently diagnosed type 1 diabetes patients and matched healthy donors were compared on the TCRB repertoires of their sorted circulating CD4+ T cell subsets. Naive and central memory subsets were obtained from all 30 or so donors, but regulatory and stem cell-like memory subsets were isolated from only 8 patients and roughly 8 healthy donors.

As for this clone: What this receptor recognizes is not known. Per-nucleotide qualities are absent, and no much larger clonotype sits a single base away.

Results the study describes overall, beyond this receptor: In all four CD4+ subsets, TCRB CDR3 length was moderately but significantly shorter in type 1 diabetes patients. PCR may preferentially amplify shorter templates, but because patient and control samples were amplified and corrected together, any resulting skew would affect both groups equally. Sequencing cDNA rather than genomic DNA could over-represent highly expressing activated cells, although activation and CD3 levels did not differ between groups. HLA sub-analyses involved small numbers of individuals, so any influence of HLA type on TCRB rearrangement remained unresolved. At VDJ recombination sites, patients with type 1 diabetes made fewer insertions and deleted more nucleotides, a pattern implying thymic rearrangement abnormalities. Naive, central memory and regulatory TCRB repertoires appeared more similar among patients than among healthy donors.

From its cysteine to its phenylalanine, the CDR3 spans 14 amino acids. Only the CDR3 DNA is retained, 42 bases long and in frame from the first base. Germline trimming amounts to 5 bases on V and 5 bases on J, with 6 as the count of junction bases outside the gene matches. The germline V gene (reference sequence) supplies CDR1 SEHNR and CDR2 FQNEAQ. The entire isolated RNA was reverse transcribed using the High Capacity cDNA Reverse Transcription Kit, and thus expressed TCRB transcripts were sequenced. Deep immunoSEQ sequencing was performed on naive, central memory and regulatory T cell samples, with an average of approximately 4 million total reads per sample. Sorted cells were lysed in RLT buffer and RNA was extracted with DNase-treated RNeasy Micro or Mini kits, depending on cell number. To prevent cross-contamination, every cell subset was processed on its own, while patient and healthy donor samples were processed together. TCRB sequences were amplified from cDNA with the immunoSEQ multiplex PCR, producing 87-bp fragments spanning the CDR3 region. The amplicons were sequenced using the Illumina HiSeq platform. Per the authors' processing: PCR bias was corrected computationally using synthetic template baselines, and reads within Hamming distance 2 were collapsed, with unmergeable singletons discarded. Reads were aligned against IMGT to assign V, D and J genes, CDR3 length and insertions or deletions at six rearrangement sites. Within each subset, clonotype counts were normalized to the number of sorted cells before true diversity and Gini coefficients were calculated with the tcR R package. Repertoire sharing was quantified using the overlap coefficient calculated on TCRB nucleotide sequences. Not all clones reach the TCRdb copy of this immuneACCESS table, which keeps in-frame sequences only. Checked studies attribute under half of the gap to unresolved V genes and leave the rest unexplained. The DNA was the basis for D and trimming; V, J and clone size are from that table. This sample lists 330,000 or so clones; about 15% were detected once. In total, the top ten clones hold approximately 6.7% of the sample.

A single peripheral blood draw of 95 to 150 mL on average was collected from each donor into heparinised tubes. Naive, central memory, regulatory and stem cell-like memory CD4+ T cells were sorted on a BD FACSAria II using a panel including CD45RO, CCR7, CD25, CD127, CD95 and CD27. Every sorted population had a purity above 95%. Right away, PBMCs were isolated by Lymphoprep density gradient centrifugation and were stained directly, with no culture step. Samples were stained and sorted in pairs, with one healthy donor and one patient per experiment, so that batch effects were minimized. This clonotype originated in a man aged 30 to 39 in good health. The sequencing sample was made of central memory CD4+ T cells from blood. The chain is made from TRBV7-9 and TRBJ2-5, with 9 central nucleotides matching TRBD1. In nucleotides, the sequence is TGTGCCAGCAGCCAGACAGGGGGAGGGGAGACCCAGTACTTC. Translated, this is CASSQTGGGETQYF. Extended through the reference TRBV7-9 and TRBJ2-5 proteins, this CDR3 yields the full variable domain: DTGVSQNPRHKITKRGQNVTFRCDPISEHNRLYWYRQTLGQGPEFLTYFQNEAQLEKSRLLSDRFSAERPKGSFSTLEIQRTEQGDSAMYLCASSQTGGGETQYFGPGTRLLVL.